Shown below are 5 T cell receptor beta chains from a single sample sequenced in a study of T cell responses to AZD1222 COVID-19 vaccine. Only in-frame clones appear in the TCRdb table, and some are missing; sequencing was by immunoSEQ multiplex PCR. The sample includes under 150,000 clones, roughly 92% of them seen just once. Sequencing was performed on peripheral blood, taken 28 days after the second AZD1222 dose. The receptors stem from an adult who received the AZD1222 COVID-19 vaccine.

The gene calls are TRBV15 and TRBJ1-5, with a weak D call TRBD1 (6 bases). This CDR3 is 15 amino acids long. V was cut by 4 bases and J by 2 bases, with 12 bases left in between. Germline lookup yields CDR1 LNHNV and CDR2 YYDKDF (reference sequence). The CDR3 loop reads CATSITGIGNQPQHF. The CDR3 nucleotides read TGTGCCACCAGCATCACAGGGATAGGCAATCAGCCCCAGCATTTT.

The genes are TRBV15 and TRBJ2-7, with 9 bases matching TRBD1. The V and J ends lost 0 bases and 10 bases, in that order; junction bases with no gene match: 10. Germline V gene lookup returns CDR1 LNHNV and CDR2 YYDKDF (reference sequence). The CDR3 extends over 15 amino acids. Here the CDR3 DNA reads TGTGCCACCAGCAGAGATCAACAGGGGGCGAAGCTACAGTACTTC. Translating gives CATSRDQQGAKLQYF.

The genes are TRBV6-6 and TRBJ1-1; D gene uncertain. The CDR3 is 16 amino acids. Germline CDR1 and CDR2: MNHNY and SVGAGI (reference sequence). V shed 6 bases and J shed 0 bases, with 17 bases lying between them. The CDR3 DNA follows: TGTGCCAGCAGCCTTTTACCCCTCGGCATGAACACTGAAGCTTTCTTT. Translation gives CASSLLPLGMNTEAFF.

The J gene is TRBJ1-2, the V gene TRBV27; D not resolved. The CDR3 is 13 residues long. Per germline, CDR1 MNHEY and CDR2 SMNVEV (reference sequence). V was trimmed by 2 bases and J by 2 bases, leaving 6 bases between them. DNA of the CDR3: TGTGCCAGCAGTTTAAGGCAGAACTATGGCTACACCTTC. This translates into CASSLRQNYGYTF.

The CDR3 sequence: CASSLASTDTQYF. CDR3 DNA: TGTGCCAGCAGCCTTGCTAGCACAGATACGCAGTATTTT. The rearrangement joins TRBV5-4 to TRBJ2-3; D remains ambiguous. This CDR3 has 13 residues. The V end lost 4 bases, the J end lost 0 bases, and 6 bases lay between the germline ends. Germline CDR1 and CDR2: SGHNT and YYREEE (reference sequence).